This record looks at one T cell receptor beta chain sequence and its context. As yet, its antigen is unknown. These data are taken from a study of cytomegalovirus exposure and HLA in healthy donors. Looking at the study overall: Prior work identified 120 million or so unique TCR beta sequences in around 170 million T cells.

PCR amplification relied on 60 Vbeta primers (plus 13 Jbeta primers). TCRdb's table, derived via immunoSEQ multiplex PCR, lists solely in-frame clones and lacks some. Among about 150,000 clones, about 10% were seen once, and the ten largest hold 1.5% to 2%. The germline V gene encodes CDR1 MNHEY and CDR2 SMNVEV (reference sequence). The CDR3 is 13 amino acids. Trimming cost V 6 bases and J 3 bases, with 11 bases left between them. Whole-study results and caveats: Links to common viral pathogens appeared, in a later analysis, for several of the most significant clusters.

The source of this sequence is a man aged 45 to 65 in good health and CMV-seronegative. Sequenced input: PBMCs. The chain is built from TRBV27 and TRBJ1-2; D gene uncertain. The CDR3 DNA reads TGTGCCAGCAGCGGAAGCGAATACTATGGCTACACCTTC. Protein: CASSGSEYYGYTF.